Following are 14 T cell receptor beta chains from one sample sequenced in a study of OX40 agonist ivuxolimab in advanced cancers. The repertoire was sequenced with immunoSEQ multiplex PCR; TCRdb's copy has only in-frame clones and lacks some. Of tens of thousands of clones in the sample, 65% to 85% were seen once. The sample in question was CD4+ or CD8+ T cells sorted from blood, obtained in a trial of the OX40 agonist ivuxolimab. The receptors were gathered from an adult with an advanced solid tumor such as melanoma, head and neck, liver or kidney cancer.

The chain recombines TRBV6-1 with TRBJ2-3, with 14 bases identical to TRBD2. CDR1 is MNHNS, CDR2 SASEGT, per germline. V lost 4 bases, J lost 3 bases, and 3 bases stayed unmatched. The CDR3 sequence is 16 residues long. The CDR3 region is CASSGRTSGRTDTQYF. The CDR3 bases are TGTGCCAGCAGTGGACGGACTAGCGGGAGGACAGATACGCAGTATTTT.

The chain uses TRBV30 and TRBJ1-1; 12 nucleotides line up with TRBD1. The CDR3 consists of 14 residues. The ends lost 8 bases at V and 1 base at J; junction bases unmatched: 5. Germline V gene data show CDR1 as GTSNPN and CDR2 as SVGIG (reference sequence). DNA of the CDR3: TGTGCCAGGGGGACAGGGGGCCCGAACACTGAAGCTTTCTTT. Its protein product is CARGTGGPNTEAFF.

The chain couples TRBV7-9 to TRBJ2-1, with D tentatively TRBD1 (6 bases). The V gene's germline CDR1 is SEHNR and CDR2 FQNEAQ (reference sequence). V was cut by 2 bases and J by 8 bases, with 10 bases left in between. This CDR3 spans 13 amino acids. The CDR3 protein is CASSLNRDDEQFF. The CDR3 DNA sequence: TGTGCCAGCAGCTTAAACAGGGATGATGAGCAGTTCTTC.

The V and J genes are TRBV5-1 and TRBJ1-1; weak D call: TRBD1 (5 bases). V lost 1 base and J lost 1, with 20 bases in between. Per the germline V gene, CDR1 is SGHRS and CDR2 is YFSETQ. The CDR3 totals 18 residues. CDR3 loop: CASSLLGGTKAGNTEAFF. In nucleotides, the CDR3 is TGCGCCAGCAGCTTGTTGGGGGGTACTAAAGCGGGGAACACTGAAGCTTTCTTT.

The chain has TRBV5-8 and TRBJ2-3, with 7 nucleotides matching TRBD1. The trim removed 1 base at V and 7 bases at J, leaving 9 bases unmatched. This CDR3 contains 15 residues. CDR1 is SGHTS and CDR2 is YDEGEE in the germline V gene. CDR3 loop: CASSLLGQARYTQYF. The DNA of the CDR3 is TGTGCCAGCAGCTTGTTAGGACAGGCGCGATATACGCAGTATTTT.

The V gene is TRBV29-1, the J gene TRBJ2-7, with D perhaps assigned TRBD1 or TRBD2 (5 bases each). This CDR3 comprises 14 residues. The germline V gene has CDR1 SQVTM and CDR2 ANQGSEA. Trimming took 5 bases from V and 4 from J, leaving 18 bases between them. CDR3 protein: CSVTGGIGMYEQYF. CDR3 nucleotides: TGCAGCGTTACAGGAGGAATAGGGATGTACGAGCAGTACTTC.

With regard to this clone: Other DNA sequences in the sample encode the same CDR3. J is TRBJ2-3 and V is TRBV4-1; 11 bases match TRBD2. The CDR3 covers 18 residues. V gave up 0 bases and J gave up 0 bases; unmatched junction bases: 5. From germline, CDR1 is MGHRA and CDR2 YSYEKL. CDR3 nucleotide sequence: TGCGCCAGCAGCCAAGAAGTAGCGGGGGGGCTTAGCACAGATACGCAGTATTTT. Amino acids: CASSQEVAGGLSTDTQYF.

V is TRBV5-8 and J is TRBJ2-2, with unresolved D. V lost 4 bases and J 8 bases, leaving 9 bases between the germline ends. This CDR3 is built from 12 residues. CDR1 SGHTS and CDR2 YDEGEE come from the germline V gene. CDR3 loop: CASSVRSGELFF. The CDR3 region has the DNA TGTGCCAGCAGCGTTCGGTCAGGGGAGCTGTTTTTT. Supplemented by reference TRBV5-8 and TRBJ2-2, the full variable domain reads EAGVTQSPTHLIKTRGQQATLRCSPISGHTSVYWYQQALGLGLQFLLWYDEGEERNRGNFPPRFSGRQFPNYSSELNVNALELEDSALYLCASSVRSGELFFGEGSRLTVL.

The chain employs TRBV11-2 and TRBJ2-7; 9 bases fit TRBD1. The ends lost 5 bases at V and 2 bases at J; junction bases unmatched: 16. CDR1 and CDR2 (germline): SGHAT, FQNNGV. The length of the CDR3 is 18 residues. In nucleotides, the CDR3 is TGTGCCAGCAGCCCCTATGGCGGGGCTGGACAGGGGACCTACGAGCAGTACTTC. Amino acids: CASSPYGGAGQGTYEQYF. Using reference TRBV11-2 and TRBJ2-7 for the parts outside the CDR3, the full variable domain is EAGVAQSPRYKIIEKRQSVAFWCNPISGHATLYWYQQILGQGPKLLIQFQNNGVVDDSQLPKDRFSAERLKGVDSTLKIQPAKLEDSAVYLCASSPYGGAGQGTYEQYFGPGTRLTVT.

This clone was observed a single time. The V and J genes are TRBV6-5 and TRBJ1-1, with D possibly being TRBD1 (5 bases). The germline V gene encodes CDR1 MNHEY and CDR2 SVGAGI. This CDR3 has 12 residues. Trimming left V 2 bases short and J 6 bases short, with 7 bases between. The CDR3: CASSYGAPEAFF. The CDR3 nucleotides are TGTGCCAGCAGTTACGGGGCCCCTGAAGCTTTCTTT.

The chain links TRBV30 to TRBJ2-5; 10 bases line up with TRBD1. The CDR3 runs 13 residues. Trimming took 5 bases from V and 2 from J; bases not matched to a gene: 2. Looked up from germline, CDR1 is GTSNPN and CDR2 is SVGIG (reference sequence). The CDR3, as DNA: TGTGCCTGGGAGGGACAGGGGCAAGAGACCCAGTACTTC. Its protein is CAWEGQGQETQYF. The variable domain in full, completed from reference TRBV30 and TRBJ2-5, reads SQTIHQWPATLVQPVGSPLSLECTVEGTSNPNLYWYRQAAGRGLQLLFYSVGIGQISSEVPQNLSASRPQDRQFILSSKKLLLSDSGFYLCAWEGQGQETQYFGPGTRLLVL.

This sequence joins TRBV19 and TRBJ2-2; 15 nucleotides agree with TRBD2. Germline V gives CDR1 LNHDA, CDR2 SQIVND (reference sequence). The V and J ends lost 8 bases and 5 bases, in that order; junction bases with no gene match: 3. The length of the CDR3 is 15 residues. The CDR3 sequence is CASGGLAGGTGELFF. DNA of the CDR3: TGTGCCAGTGGGGGACTAGCGGGAGGAACCGGGGAGCTGTTTTTT.

Details on this clone: Distinct nucleotide sequences in the sample also encode this CDR3. V gene TRBV2 combines with J gene TRBJ1-1; maybe TRBD1 (5 bases). The germline V and J ends were trimmed by 3 bases and 1 base, with 6 bases remaining between them. The germline V gene has CDR1 SNHLY and CDR2 FYNNEI. The CDR3 extends over 13 amino acids. In DNA, the CDR3 is TGTGCCAGCAGTGAGCAGGGGAACACTGAAGCTTTCTTT. Translated: CASSEQGNTEAFF.

The rearrangement uses TRBV10-3 and TRBJ2-3, with D possibly matching TRBD2 (6 bases). Germline loops: CDR1 ENHRY, CDR2 SYGVKD. The CDR3 is 14 amino acids. Trimming removed 3 bases from V and 4 bases from J, with 11 bases in between. CDR3 residues: CAISDRELADTQYF. The CDR3 region has the DNA TGTGCCATCAGTGACCGGGAGCTAGCAGATACGCAGTATTTT.